The clone carrying this T cell receptor (beta chain) has only a few counts. Generated by immunoSEQ multiplex PCR, the TCRdb table keeps only in-frame clones and is missing some. The profile shows roughly 23,000 clones, about 82% of them singletons. Patients were ineligible given autoimmune disease history or systemic immunosuppression. The data are from a study of OX40 agonist ivuxolimab in advanced cancers. Study details: Males comprised roughly four fifths of the group, whose mean age was approximately 60 years (range 23 to 79).

J lost 5 bases, V lost 5 bases, and 7 bases had no gene match. CDR3 length: 17 residues. CDR1 LNHDA and CDR2 SQIVND come from the germline V gene (reference sequence). The sample consisted of CD4+ or CD8+ T cells sorted from blood, taken in a trial of the OX40 agonist ivuxolimab. This clonotype was sampled from an adult with an advanced solid tumor such as melanoma, head and neck, liver or kidney cancer. This chain joins TRBV19 and TRBJ2-1; 15 bases fit TRBD2. In DNA form, the CDR3 reads TGTGCCAGTAGTTTCTGGACTAGCGGGGGGGATGACAATGAGCAGTTCTTC. This encodes CASSFWTSGGDDNEQFF.